Presented here are 22 T cell receptor beta chains from one specimen sequenced in a study of OX40 agonist ivuxolimab in advanced cancers. Measured with immunoSEQ multiplex PCR; TCRdb has only the in-frame clones, and not every one. The data contain 60,000 to 70,000 clones, around 90% of them singletons. Sequences were derived from CD4+ or CD8+ T cells sorted from blood, sampled in a trial of the OX40 agonist ivuxolimab. Source of these receptors: an adult with an advanced solid tumor such as melanoma, head and neck, liver or kidney cancer.

This chain links TRBV4-1 with TRBJ1-5; tentative D call: TRBD1 (5 bases). The V gene lost 4 bases and the J gene lost 3 bases, with 19 bases spanning the gap. This CDR3 contains 17 residues. Germline values: CDR1 MGHRA, CDR2 YSYEKL. CDR3 protein: CASSLPGSGTSNQPQHF. The CDR3 DNA reads as TGCGCCAGCAGCCTCCCAGGGTCAGGGACTTCCAATCAGCCCCAGCATTTT.

The J gene is TRBJ1-6, the V gene TRBV7-8; tentative D call: TRBD1 (5 bases). Per the germline V gene, CDR1 is SGHVS and CDR2 is FQNEAQ. V gave up 5 bases and J gave up 7 bases, with 9 bases separating them. The CDR3 covers 13 residues. For the CDR3, the DNA is TGTGCCAGCAGCCCGAGACAGAATTCACCCCTCCACTTT. Encoded protein: CASSPRQNSPLHF.

This clone appeared a few times. The chain employs TRBV4-3 and TRBJ2-7; a weak D match, TRBD1 (6 bases). V was shortened by 4 bases and J by 6 bases, with 13 bases between the two germline ends. In germline, CDR1 is LGHNA, CDR2 YSLEER. The CDR3 covers 13 residues. The CDR3 loop is CASSLNTGLEQYF. The CDR3 DNA is TGCGCCAGCAGCCTTAATACAGGGCTCGAGCAGTACTTC.

The J gene is TRBJ2-1, the V gene TRBV28; TRBD2 agrees at 14 bases. Per germline, CDR1 MDHEN and CDR2 SYDVKM. V was pared by 4 bases and J by 8 bases, with 7 bases of the junction left unmatched. The CDR3 length is 16 residues. The CDR3 DNA follows: TGTGCCAGCAGTTCCCCCGGGACTAGCGGGAGTTATGAGCAGTTCTTC. Its translation: CASSSPGTSGSYEQFF.

The sample holds a few counts of this clone. The chain recombines TRBV5-1 with TRBJ1-6; D unclear. The V end lost 0 bases, the J end lost 6 bases, and 10 bases lay between the germline ends. There are 15 residues in the CDR3. Germline-derived CDR1 and CDR2 are SGHRS and YFSETQ. CDR3 coding DNA: TGCGCCAGCAGCTTGGAGGATACGGGTAATTCACCCCTCCACTTT. Translated, it gives CASSLEDTGNSPLHF.

V usage is TRBV7-2 and J usage is TRBJ2-3; D possibly matches TRBD1 or TRBD2 (5 bases each). Germline loops: CDR1 SGHTA, CDR2 FQGNSA. This CDR3 is 19 amino acids long. Trimming removed 5 bases at V and 1 base at J, with 25 bases between. In DNA form, the CDR3 reads TGTGCCAGCAGCACAGGCATCTTCACTCGCGGGCCTGGCACAGATACGCAGTATTTT. Translating gives CASSTGIFTRGPGTDTQYF.

V is TRBV19 and J is TRBJ2-7; a possible D gene is TRBD1 (6 bases). The ends were cut back, 6 bases at V and 1 base at J, with 19 bases in the middle. Germline V CDR1 and CDR2: LNHDA, SQIVND (reference sequence). The CDR3 runs 16 residues. CDR3: CASSPSGRGMSYEQYF. In nucleotides, the CDR3 is TGTGCCAGTAGCCCCTCTGGCAGGGGTATGTCCTACGAGCAGTACTTC. The entire variable domain, with the rest obtained from reference TRBV19 and TRBJ2-7, is as follows: DGGITQSPKYLFRKEGQNVTLSCEQNLNHDAMYWYRQDPGQGLRLIYYSQIVNDFQKGDIAEGYSVSREKKESFPLTVTSAQKNPTAFYLCASSPSGRGMSYEQYFGPGTRLTVT.

This rearrangement joins TRBV29-1 to TRBJ1-2; D gene ambiguous. The CDR3 extends over 15 amino acids. The V end was cut by 7 bases, the J end by 0 bases, with 18 bases between. Germline V gene lookup returns CDR1 SQVTM and CDR2 ANQGSEA. For the CDR3, the DNA is TGCAGCGCCGAGGTACGTTCCGGGGCTAACTATGGCTACACCTTC. The encoded protein is CSAEVRSGANYGYTF.

The chain has TRBV6-4 and TRBJ1-5; 7 bases align to TRBD1. Germline values: CDR1 MRHNA, CDR2 SNTAGT. This CDR3 is 16 amino acids long. V lost 4 bases to trimming and J lost 0 bases; unmatched junction nucleotides: 6. The DNA of the CDR3 is TGTGCCAGCAGTGTTTCGACAGGGTTTAGCAATCAGCCCCAGCATTTT. Encoded protein: CASSVSTGFSNQPQHF.

This clone showed up just once. This chain connects TRBV18 to TRBJ2-3; no reliable D call. Trimming cost V 3 bases and J 2 bases, with 9 bases left between them. Germline CDR1 is KGHSH and CDR2 is LQKENI. This CDR3 comprises 14 residues. The CDR3 sequence: CASSPSRHTDTQYF. CDR3 sequence (DNA): TGTGCCAGCTCACCCTCCCGGCACACAGATACGCAGTATTTT.

The J gene is TRBJ2-7, the V gene TRBV6-5, with unresolved D. The CDR3 totals 11 residues. Germline CDR1 and CDR2: MNHEY and SVGAGI. Trimming left V 6 bases short and J 3 bases short, with 6 bases between. CDR3 amino acids: CASRSFYEQYF. Here the CDR3 DNA reads TGTGCCAGCAGATCCTTCTACGAGCAGTACTTC.

The chain joins TRBV7-2 to TRBJ2-7, with a tentative D call TRBD2 (6 bases). V was pared by 1 base and J by 5 bases, with 15 bases between. This CDR3 contains 15 residues. Germline CDR1 and CDR2: SGHTA and FQGNSA. Here the CDR3 reads CASSLVTGAIDEQYF. In DNA, the CDR3 is TGTGCCAGCAGCTTAGTAACGGGAGCTATCGACGAGCAGTACTTC.

The chain employs TRBV9 and TRBJ1-5; D is unclear. Trimming cost V 0 bases and J 6 bases, with 7 bases left between them. This CDR3 has 13 amino acids. The germline V gene encodes CDR1 SGDLS and CDR2 YYNGEE. CDR3 bases: TGTGCCAGCAGCGTAGATTCCGGTCAGCCCCAGCATTTT. Translation gives CASSVDSGQPQHF. Full variable domain (missing parts from reference TRBV9 and TRBJ1-5): DSGVTQTPKHLITATGQRVTLRCSPRSGDLSVYWYQQSLDQGLQFLIQYYNGEERAKGNILERFSAQQFPDLHSELNLSSLELGDSALYFCASSVDSGQPQHFGDGTRLSIL.

This chain joins TRBV5-1 and TRBJ2-7; D is ambiguous. The CDR3 is 14 amino acids. Germline-derived CDR1 and CDR2 are SGHRS and YFSETQ. V was shortened by 2 bases and J by 4 bases, with 13 bases between the two germline ends. CDR3 nucleotides: TGCGCCAGCAGCTTTCGTGCTTCTGGGTACGAGCAGTACTTC. Its translation is CASSFRASGYEQYF.

The rearrangement joins TRBV19 to TRBJ2-1; the D is unclear. From germline, CDR1 is LNHDA and CDR2 SQIVND (reference sequence). V was pared by 4 bases and J by 4 bases, with 8 bases between. The CDR3 contains 13 residues. DNA for the CDR3: TGTGCCAGTAGTAACCAGCAGTACAATGAGCAGTTCTTC. As protein: CASSNQQYNEQFF.

The rearrangement joins TRBV29-1 to TRBJ2-3, with D hard to call. In germline, CDR1 is SQVTM, CDR2 ANQGSEA. The V end was cut by 6 bases, the J end by 2 bases, with 6 bases between. The CDR3 spans 11 residues. This chain's CDR3 is CSVAFTDTQYF. The CDR3 coding sequence is TGCAGCGTCGCTTTCACAGATACGCAGTATTTT.

This clone is termed medium-sized. The chain combines TRBV6-1 with TRBJ2-6; D is ambiguous. V lost 2 bases, J lost 0 bases, and 8 bases lay in between. The CDR3 contains 16 residues. Per germline, CDR1 MNHNS and CDR2 SASEGT. CDR3 sequence reads: CASSEMGNSGANVLTF. CDR3 DNA sequence: TGTGCCAGCAGTGAAATGGGGAACTCTGGGGCCAACGTCCTGACTTTC.

This clone was observed a single time. The chain uses TRBV19 and TRBJ2-1; possible D gene TRBD1, 7 bases. The CDR3 loop spans 14 amino acids. Germline V CDR1 and CDR2: LNHDA, SQIVND (reference sequence). The V and J ends lost 4 bases and 8 bases respectively, with 15 bases between them. The CDR3 reads CASSRGDSRHEQFF. The CDR3 DNA reads TGTGCCAGTAGTAGGGGGGACAGTCGGCATGAGCAGTTCTTC.

A single count supports this clone. V and J are TRBV5-1 and TRBJ2-7; 8 bases are shared with TRBD1. The ends lost 4 bases at V and 4 bases at J; junction bases unmatched: 4. The CDR3 loop spans 13 amino acids. Germline CDR1 reads SGHRS; CDR2 reads YFSETQ. CDR3 nucleotides: TGCGCCAGCAGCACCGGACAGGGTTACGAGCAGTACTTC. Encoded protein: CASSTGQGYEQYF.

The rearrangement uses TRBV5-1 and TRBJ1-5, with D maybe TRBD1 (6 bases). The germline V and J ends were trimmed by 0 bases and 2 bases, with 12 bases remaining between them. The CDR3 totals 16 residues. Germline CDR1 SGHRS, CDR2 YFSETQ. The CDR3 bases are TGCGCCAGCAGCTTGGTCGCAGGGGATGGCAATCAGCCCCAGCATTTT. It is translated as CASSLVAGDGNQPQHF.

The rearrangement links TRBV18 to TRBJ2-1; D is unclear. V lost 5 bases to trimming and J lost 3 bases, with 11 bases between them. The CDR3 loop spans 14 amino acids. The germline V gene encodes CDR1 KGHSH and CDR2 LQKENI. The CDR3 sequence: CASSELIGYNEQFF. In nucleotides, the CDR3 is TGTGCCAGCTCAGAACTGATAGGCTACAATGAGCAGTTCTTC.

The chain carries TRBV30 and TRBJ2-1; 8 bases line up with TRBD2. Losses at the gene ends were 0 bases for V and 2 bases for J; bases not matched to a gene: 6. Germline V gene lookup returns CDR1 GTSNPN and CDR2 SVGIG (reference sequence). The CDR3 consists of 16 residues. The CDR3 sequence: CAWSVPFSGAYNEQFF. In DNA, the CDR3 is TGTGCCTGGAGTGTCCCTTTTAGCGGGGCCTACAATGAGCAGTTCTTC.